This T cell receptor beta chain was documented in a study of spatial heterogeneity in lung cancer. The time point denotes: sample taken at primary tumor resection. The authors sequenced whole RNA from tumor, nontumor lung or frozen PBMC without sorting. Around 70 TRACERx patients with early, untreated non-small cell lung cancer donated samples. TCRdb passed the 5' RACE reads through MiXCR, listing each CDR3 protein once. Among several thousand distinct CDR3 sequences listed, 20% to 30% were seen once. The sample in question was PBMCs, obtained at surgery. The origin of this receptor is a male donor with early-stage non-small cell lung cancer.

The CDR3, as DNA: TGTGCCAGCAGTTTCGTCAGGGGCTTTACTGAAGCTTTCTTT. Amino acid sequence: CASSFVRGFTEAFF. V is TRBV5-6 and J is TRBJ1-1, with D possibly being TRBD1 (6 bases). Looked up from germline, CDR1 is SGHDT and CDR2 is YYEEEE. This CDR3 is 14 amino acids long. V lost 5 bases, J lost 5 bases, and 16 bases lay in between.